The 13 T cell receptor beta chains reported below all come from one sample, sequenced in a study of Graves' ophthalmopathy and Graves' hyperthyroidism. RNA transcripts were the template, and TCR beta CDR3 regions were amplified from them. RT-PCR was first run with HTBI primers, then multiplex PCR in a second round. In TCRdb, the multiplex PCR reads were re-called with MiXCR into one record per CDR3 protein. Among roughly 160,000 distinct CDR3 sequences listed, less than 45% were seen once. Sequencing was carried out using peripheral blood. These receptors were obtained from a woman aged 40 to 49 with Graves' ophthalmopathy.

This clonotype was seen many times. This chain connects TRBV20-1 to TRBJ1-1; a possible D gene is TRBD1 (6 bases). CDR1 is DFQATT, CDR2 SNEGSKA, per germline (reference sequence). The CDR3 spans 13 residues. Trimming left V 5 bases short and J 6 bases short, with 16 bases between. The CDR3 DNA reads TGCAGTGCTGCCGGGACAACGGCCGCTGAAGCTTTCTTT. Amino acids: CSAAGTTAAEAFF.

This clonotype was seen ten or more times. The chain has TRBV5-1 and TRBJ1-6, with no clear D. CDR1 SGHRS and CDR2 YFSETQ come from the germline V gene. The ends were cut back, 4 bases at V and 8 bases at J, with 22 bases in the middle. This CDR3 is 17 amino acids long. The chain's CDR3 is CASSPNRATKRDSPLHF. Here the CDR3 DNA reads TGCGCCAGCAGCCCAAACCGGGCCACCAAAAGGGATTCACCCCTCCACTTT.

This clonotype was observed at least ten times. The V gene is TRBV20-1, the J gene TRBJ2-5, with TRBD2 matching over 11 bases. Germline V gene sequence: CDR1 DFQATT, CDR2 SNEGSKA (reference sequence). V shed 1 base, J shed 5 bases, and the junction held 12 bases outside the gene matches. The CDR3 covers 17 residues. Here the CDR3 DNA reads TGCAGTGCTAGAGGGGGGCTAGCGGGGGGTCCTCGGGAGACCCAGTACTTC. Protein: CSARGGLAGGPRETQYF.

This clonotype has ten or more counts. V and J are TRBV9 and TRBJ2-5; D is unresolved. Germline V gene data show CDR1 as SGDLS and CDR2 as YYNGEE. The CDR3 covers 13 residues. Trimming cost V 2 bases and J 5 bases, with 10 bases left between them. CDR3 in amino acids: CASSVEGFETQYF. The DNA for the CDR3 is TGTGCCAGCAGCGTTGAAGGGTTTGAGACCCAGTACTTC.

The J gene is TRBJ1-5, the V gene TRBV28, with D tentatively TRBD1 (6 bases). Germline CDR1 MDHEN, CDR2 SYDVKM. CDR3 length equals 16 residues. The germline V and J ends were trimmed by 7 bases and 3 bases, with 19 bases remaining between them. For the CDR3, the DNA is TGTGCCAGCAACTATACGACCGGGACACCCAATCAGCCCCAGCATTTT. It yields the protein CASNYTTGTPNQPQHF.

This clonotype has a count of ten or more. The gene calls are TRBV18 and TRBJ1-1, with D unclear. V was cut by 6 bases and J by 5 bases, with 13 bases left in between. The CDR3 has 13 amino acids. In germline, CDR1 is KGHSH, CDR2 LQKENI. The CDR3 DNA sequence: TGTGCCAGCTCGTATACCCTTGGGACTGAAGCTTTCTTT. It translates to CASSYTLGTEAFF.

This clonotype was counted ten times or more. The V and J genes are TRBV12-3 or TRBV12-4 and TRBJ2-7; 9 bases agree with TRBD1. The J segment lost 4 bases and the V segment lost 7 bases, leaving 5 bases of the junction unmatched. The CDR3 is 13 amino acids. CDR3 nucleotides: TGTGCCAGCACCAGGGGACAGGGATACGAGCAGTACTTC. Its protein is CASTRGQGYEQYF.

This clonotype was seen repeatedly, ten times or more. The V gene is TRBV5-1, the J gene TRBJ2-6; D is uncertain. V was clipped by 1 base and J by 0 bases, with 2 bases between them. Germline CDR1 reads SGHRS; CDR2 reads YFSETQ. CDR3 length: 14 amino acids. In DNA form, the CDR3 reads TGCGCCAGCAGCTTGCCCTCTGGGGCCAACGTCCTGACTTTC. Amino acids: CASSLPSGANVLTF.

In DNA form, the CDR3 reads TGTGCCAGCAGCTTGGTACAGGGGATGGCCACCGGGGAGCTGTTTTTT. Encoded protein: CASSLVQGMATGELFF. The chain has TRBV5-5 and TRBJ2-2, with TRBD1 matching over 7 bases. The CDR3 totals 16 residues. Germline V lookup: CDR1 SGHKS, CDR2 YYEKEE (reference sequence). The V and J ends lost 0 bases and 4 bases, in that order; junction bases with no gene match: 6.

This clonotype was counted at least ten times. The V gene is TRBV5-1, the J gene TRBJ1-1; D gene unclear. The CDR3 runs 14 residues. Germline V gene lookup returns CDR1 SGHRS and CDR2 YFSETQ. Trimming cost V 0 bases and J 1 base, with 7 bases left between them. In DNA, the CDR3 is TGCGCCAGCAGCTTGGGGGTCCGGAACACTGAAGCTTTCTTT. Amino acids: CASSLGVRNTEAFF.

This clonotype was detected ten times or more. CDR3 sequence reads: CATSRGDDNSPLHF. DNA of the CDR3: TGTGCCACCAGCAGAGGGGACGATAATTCACCCCTCCACTTT. The chain carries TRBV15 and TRBJ1-6, with D possibly matching TRBD1 (5 bases). With 1 base removed from V and 5 bases from J, the gap between germline ends came to 6 bases. The germline V gene has CDR1 LNHNV and CDR2 YYDKDF (reference sequence). The CDR3 length is 14 residues.

The sample holds many counts of this clonotype. The chain combines TRBV7-3 with TRBJ1-2; possibly TRBD1 for D (6 bases). Trimming pared 5 bases from V and 4 bases from J, leaving 14 bases between. Looked up from germline, CDR1 is SGHTA and CDR2 is FQGTGA. This CDR3 is 14 amino acids long. DNA of the CDR3: TGTGCCAGCAGCCCCACGGGGGCGCGCTATGGCTACACCTTC. Protein: CASSPTGARYGYTF.

This clonotype was counted many times. The chain joins TRBV12-3 or TRBV12-4 to TRBJ2-3; no definite D call. Trimming took 5 bases from V and 4 from J, leaving 19 bases between them. This CDR3 region has 16 residues. CDR3 amino acids: CASSLLPGVGADTQYF. The CDR3 nucleotides are TGTGCCAGCAGTCTACTGCCTGGGGTAGGTGCAGATACGCAGTATTTT.